These T cell receptor beta chains were read from a single sample in a study of blood T cells in healthy people across ages. Using its own MiXCR run on the 5' RACE reads, TCRdb lists one record per CDR3 protein. The data show around 800,000 distinct CDR3 sequences, with 50% to 65% seen just once and approximately 41% held by the top ten. Sequencing was carried out using blood. The receptors derive from a man at least 80 years old in good health. Each CDR3 is given with its conserved first and last residue. The D gene is left open where the match is weak. Size is omitted from some rows. Given values are once, few, many or a class for expanded clones.

clone_size	v_call	j_call	d_call	cdr3_nt	cdr3_aa
few	TRBV29-1	TRBJ2-6	.	TGCAGCGTTGGTGACAGATTTTTCGGCTCTGGGGCCAACGTCCTGACTTTC	CSVGDRFFGSGANVLTF
.	TRBV29-1	TRBJ1-2	.	TGCAGCGTCAACATGCTAGCTAACTATGGCTACACCTTC	CSVNMLANYGYTF
once	TRBV5-1	TRBJ2-5	.	TGCGCCAGCAGCTTGCAGGGAAGGATCCAAGAGACCCAGTACTTC	CASSLQGRIQETQYF
few	TRBV11-1	TRBJ2-7	TRBD1	TGTGCCAGCAGCTTTGGGACAGACCTCTCCGAGCAGTACTTC	CASSFGTDLSEQYF
.	TRBV29-1	TRBJ2-1	.	TGCAGCGTTGGTAGCGCCCTATTGGGCTACAATGAGCAGTTCTTC	CSVGSALLGYNEQFF
.	TRBV19	TRBJ1-1	.	TGTGCCAGTAGTAGAGTTCCTCGGGTGAACACTGAAGCTTTCTTT	CASSRVPRVNTEAFF
.	TRBV6-2/TRBV6-3	TRBJ2-1	TRBD1	TGTGCCAGCACCCCCTACGGACAGGGTTTAAATGAGCAGTTCTTC	CASTPYGQGLNEQFF
.	TRBV20-1	TRBJ2-7	TRBD2	TGCAGTGCTATTGCCGGGACTAGCGGGAGCTACGAGCAGTACTTC	CSAIAGTSGSYEQYF
few	TRBV20-1	TRBJ2-1	.	TGCAGTGCTAGAGCCGGGACACACTACAATGAGCAGTTCTTC	CSARAGTHYNEQFF
few	TRBV9	TRBJ2-1	.	TGTGCCAGCAGCGCCGCGGGGCGGACCCCCTACAATGAGCAGTTCTTC	CASSAAGRTPYNEQFF
.	TRBV28	TRBJ2-5	TRBD2	TGTGCCAGCACTCCCATGGGCGGGAGGAGGAGAGGGGTGTACCAAGAGACCCAGTACTTC	CASTPMGGRRRGVYQETQYF
.	TRBV5-1	TRBJ2-1	.	TGCGCCAGCAGCTTGGAGCCCCCCTACAATGAGCAGTTCTTC	CASSLEPPYNEQFF
.	TRBV9	TRBJ2-1	TRBD1	TGTGCCTCTACGGGGGGGGACAGGGGAAATGAGCAGTTCTTC	CASTGGDRGNEQFF
.	TRBV7-9	TRBJ2-7	.	TGTGCCAGCAGCCTGTTAGCTTACAATGAGCAGTACTTC	CASSLLAYNEQYF
.	TRBV2	TRBJ2-1	TRBD2	TGTGCCAGCCGCGTTAATAGCGGGAGCTTGGGTGAGCAGTTCTTC	CASRVNSGSLGEQFF
few	TRBV29-1	TRBJ1-6	.	TGCAGCTTGGGACACTGTAATTCACCCCTCCACTTT	CSLGHCNSPLHF
.	TRBV6-5	TRBJ2-7	.	TGTGCCAGCAGGGAGACAGAATACAATGAGCAGTACTTC	CASRETEYNEQYF
.	TRBV10-1	TRBJ2-5	.	TGCGCCAGCACCCGGGACACCCAAGAGACCCAGTACTTC	CASTRDTQETQYF
.	TRBV28	TRBJ2-1	.	TGTGCCAGCAGCCCAAGCAGGAGGGCCGTCAATGAGCAGTTCTTC	CASSPSRRAVNEQFF
.	TRBV24-1	TRBJ1-4	.	TGTGCCACCAGTGACGAGAGGGAAAAACTGTTTTTT	CATSDEREKLFF
.	TRBV18	TRBJ1-2	TRBD1	TGTGCCAGCTCACCTGACAGGGGAGTTTCGGGCGGCTACACCTTC	CASSPDRGVSGGYTF
few	TRBV10-3	TRBJ2-7	.	TGTGCCATCAGTGAGTTCCGAGGCGAGCAGTACTTC	CAISEFRGEQYF
.	TRBV27	TRBJ1-4	TRBD1	TGTGCCAGCAGTCCCGGACAGGTACCTAATGAAAAACTGTTTTTT	CASSPGQVPNEKLFF
.	TRBV27	TRBJ1-2	.	TGTGCCAGCAGTTTATTATCGCAGGGTAACGGCTATGGCTACACCTTC	CASSLLSQGNGYGYTF
.	TRBV10-3	TRBJ1-2	TRBD1	TGTGCCATCAGTGCTGAAAGGGGGCGCGGGGGCTACACCTTC	CAISAERGRGGYTF
.	TRBV20-1	TRBJ2-7	TRBD2	TGCAGTGCTAGAAGGCGGGGGGGTTACGAGCAGTACTTC	CSARRRGGYEQYF
.	TRBV27	TRBJ2-6	.	TGTGCCAGCAGTTTATCTCGGCTCTCTGGGGCCAACGTCCTGACTTTC	CASSLSRLSGANVLTF
.	TRBV20-1	TRBJ2-7	.	TGCAGTGCCGCAGGGCCCACCTACGAGCAGTACTTC	CSAAGPTYEQYF
once	TRBV2	TRBJ2-2	TRBD2	TGTGCCAGCAGTTGGAGCGGGAGTGACACCGGGGAGCTGTTTTTT	CASSWSGSDTGELFF
.	TRBV11-2	TRBJ2-5	TRBD1	TGTGCCAGCAGGCGACCCGGGACAGGCCAAGAGACCCAGTACTTC	CASRRPGTGQETQYF
.	TRBV20-1	TRBJ1-5	.	TGCAGTGCCCAAGCGGGGCGATCCCGGGGGGCCCAGCATTTT	CSAQAGRSRGAQHF
.	TRBV18	TRBJ2-7	TRBD2	TGTGCCAGCTCACCACCGGGAGGGCCCGACGAGCAGTACTTC	CASSPPGGPDEQYF
few	TRBV4-1	TRBJ1-2	.	TGCGCCAGCAGCCAAGTGGCAGACTATGGCTACACCTTC	CASSQVADYGYTF
.	TRBV13	TRBJ1-5	.	TGTGCCAGCAGCTTAGGACAGGTCAACCAAAATCAGCCCCAGCATTTT	CASSLGQVNQNQPQHF
.	TRBV7-2	TRBJ1-2	.	TGTGCCAGCAGCCCCCGGAGTCCTAACTATGACTACACCTTC	CASSPRSPNYDYTF
.	TRBV5-1	TRBJ1-5	TRBD1	TGCGCCAGCAGCCCTGGGACAGTCCAAAATCAGCCCCAGCATTTT	CASSPGTVQNQPQHF
few	TRBV7-9	TRBJ2-7	.	TGTGCCAGCAGCCCCCCCGTCCCTCTACTCGCCGAGCAGTACTTC	CASSPPVPLLAEQYF
.	TRBV5-1	TRBJ2-7	.	TGCGCCAGCAGCTTGGCGGCAGGAGTCGGGTACGAGCAGTACTTC	CASSLAAGVGYEQYF
.	TRBV20-1	TRBJ2-5	TRBD2	TGCAGTGCCAACACTCCGGGGGGGCAAGAGACCCAGTACTTC	CSANTPGGQETQYF
few	TRBV3-1	TRBJ1-2	TRBD1	TGTGCCAGCAGCCTCGGACAGGGTACAGCTGGCTACACCTTC	CASSLGQGTAGYTF
few	TRBV20-1	TRBJ2-7	TRBD2	TGCAGTGCTAGCCCGGGACTAGCGGGACTTGGCGAGCAGTACTTC	CSASPGLAGLGEQYF